Presented here are 9 T cell receptor beta chains from one specimen sequenced in a study of blood T cell repertoires in COVID-19 (dated by TCRdb to 2020 to 2022). Library prep was done by the immunoSEQ multiplex PCR assay. TCRdb limited this immuneACCESS table to in-frame rearrangements with V and J called. A share of clones is missing; checked studies link under half to unresolved V genes, and the rest is unexplained. The sample records around 260,000 clones, 80% to 90% of which are singletons. About 2.1% of the sample goes to the ten largest clones. Sequenced sample: peripheral blood. These receptors were obtained from a woman aged 50 to 60 with acute or convalescent COVID-19.

The V and J genes are TRBV18 and TRBJ1-4, with 8 nucleotides matching TRBD1. Germline assignment: CDR1 KGHSH and CDR2 LQKENI. CDR3 size: 17 residues. Germline trimming cut 4 bases from V and 0 bases from J; bases unmatched to any gene: 7. The CDR3 loop is CASSHTTGVATNEKLFF. In DNA, the CDR3 is TGTGCCAGCTCACACACGACAGGGGTTGCAACTAATGAAAAACTGTTTTTT.

The chain recombines TRBV11-2 with TRBJ2-3; maybe TRBD2 (5 bases). This CDR3 contains 16 residues. Per the germline V gene, CDR1 is SGHAT and CDR2 is FQNNGV. V gave up 1 base and J gave up 0 bases, with 11 bases separating them. The DNA for the CDR3 is TGTGCCAGCAGCTTAGGCCTAGCTACTAGCACAGATACGCAGTATTTT. Protein product: CASSLGLATSTDTQYF.

The chain is built from TRBV4-1 and TRBJ2-3, with a possible D match to TRBD1 (6 bases). From germline, CDR1 is MGHRA and CDR2 YSYEKL. Trimming shortened V by 4 bases and J by 0 bases, and 14 bases separated the two germline ends. The CDR3 spans 16 residues. The CDR3 spells CASSLITGISTDTQYF. In nucleotides, the CDR3 is TGCGCCAGCAGCCTAATTACAGGGATAAGCACAGATACGCAGTATTTT.

The chain recombines TRBV4-1 with TRBJ2-3; 8 positions agree with TRBD2. The CDR3 covers 15 residues. The V segment lost 5 bases and the J segment 3 bases; nucleotides outside the gene matches: 7. Germline V gives CDR1 MGHRA, CDR2 YSYEKL. CDR3 DNA: TGCGCCAGCAGCAAAACCGGGACTAGAACAGATACGCAGTATTTT. It encodes CASSKTGTRTDTQYF.

The rearrangement links TRBV28 to TRBJ2-1, with 8 bases fitting TRBD2. Looked up from germline, CDR1 is MDHEN and CDR2 is SYDVKM. J lost 4 bases, V lost 6 bases, and 8 bases had no gene match. The CDR3 has 15 amino acids. The CDR3 reads CASSSSGASYNEQFF. The DNA for the CDR3 is TGTGCCAGCAGCAGTAGCGGGGCCTCTTACAATGAGCAGTTCTTC.

This rearrangement joins TRBV4-3 to TRBJ2-2; 7 positions match TRBD1. Germline-derived CDR1 and CDR2 are LGHNA and YSLEER. The CDR3 spans 16 residues. V was pared by 0 bases and J by 4 bases, with 5 bases of the junction left unmatched. CDR3 loop: CASSQDLRGTTGELFF. The CDR3 DNA follows: TGCGCCAGCAGCCAAGACCTCAGGGGGACCACCGGGGAGCTGTTTTTT.

The chain combines TRBV10-3 with TRBJ1-6; 8 bases fit TRBD1. This CDR3 has 16 amino acids. V shed 6 bases, J shed 2 bases, and the junction held 6 bases outside the gene matches. Germline V gene sequence: CDR1 ENHRY, CDR2 SYGVKD. CDR3 residues: CAIRDRESTYNSPLHF. The DNA for the CDR3 is TGTGCCATCAGGGACAGGGAGAGCACCTATAATTCACCCCTCCACTTT.

The chain has TRBV28 and TRBJ1-2, with no clear D. The CDR3 sequence is 12 residues long. The V gene's germline CDR1 is MDHEN and CDR2 SYDVKM. V was clipped by 7 bases and J by 8 bases, with 14 bases between them. CDR3 residues: CASTERTRGYTF. CDR3 coding DNA: TGTGCCAGCACCGAGAGAACCCGCGGCTACACCTTC.

The gene calls are TRBV13 and TRBJ2-1; the match to TRBD2 covers 12 bases. V shed 4 bases and J 9 bases; nucleotides not matched to a gene: 10. The CDR3 runs 16 residues. CDR1 is PRHDT and CDR2 is FYEKMQ in the germline V gene (reference sequence). As DNA, the CDR3 is TGTGCCAGCAGCTCGGCGACTAGCGGGAGCTGGAGTGAGCAGTTCTTC. This codes for CASSSATSGSWSEQFF.